Below are 25 T cell receptor beta chains sequenced from a single sample in a study of T cells in Graves' hyperthyroidism and ophthalmopathy. RNA transcripts yielded amplified TCR beta CDR3 regions. Researchers ran a first-round RT-PCR on the TCR CDR3 using the HTBI primer set. MiXCR, run by TCRdb on the multiplex PCR reads, gives a single entry per CDR3 protein. The table records about half a million distinct CDR3 sequences, approximately 16% of them present only once. Specimen: blood. The source is a woman aged 25 to 45 with Graves' ophthalmopathy.

This clonotype was seen only a few times. The chain employs TRBV5-1 and TRBJ2-5; 11 bases map to TRBD2. Trimming at V came to 4 bases and at J to 7 bases, leaving 9 bases not matched to a gene. The germline gives CDR1 SGHRS, CDR2 YFSETQ. The CDR3 is 15 amino acids. CDR3 DNA: TGCGCCAGCAGCGAGACTAGCGGGAATAAGATGACCCAGTACTTC. It specifies CASSETSGNKMTQYF.

There are many counts of this clonotype. J is TRBJ2-3 and V is TRBV7-2, with TRBD2 matching over 14 bases. Germline CDR1 and CDR2: SGHTA and FQGNSA. Germline trimming cut 1 base from V and 6 bases from J; bases unmatched to any gene: 0. The CDR3 length is 15 residues. As DNA, the CDR3 is TGTGCCAGCAGCTTAGGGACTAGCGGGAGGGATACGCAGTATTTT. Its protein product is CASSLGTSGRDTQYF.

This chain joins TRBV6-5 and TRBJ1-6; perhaps TRBD1 as D (5 bases). The germline CDR1 and CDR2 sequences are MNHEY and SVGAGI. This CDR3 has 18 residues. Trimming took off 0 bases at V and 2 bases at J, with 14 bases between the two ends. Written as DNA, the CDR3 is TGTGCCAGCAGTTACTCGAAGCAGGGTTTCACCTATAATTCACCCCTCCACTTT. Translated, it gives CASSYSKQGFTYNSPLHF.

The chain carries TRBV25-1 and TRBJ2-1; 7 bases agree with TRBD2. Losses at the gene ends were 3 bases for V and 2 bases for J; bases not matched to a gene: 13. Germline CDR1 MGHDK, CDR2 SYGVNS. CDR3 size: 18 residues. CDR3 protein: CASSDLLAEADPYNEQFF. The CDR3 nucleotides read TGTGCCAGCAGTGACCTCCTAGCGGAGGCGGACCCCTACAATGAGCAGTTCTTC.

This clonotype showed up just a few times. The V and J genes are TRBV7-9 and TRBJ2-1, with a weak D call TRBD2 (5 bases). Per the germline V gene, CDR1 is SEHNR and CDR2 is FQNEAQ (reference sequence). CDR3 length: 14 amino acids. The V gene lost 5 bases and the J gene lost 9 bases, with 17 bases spanning the gap. The CDR3 sequence: CASSPPTGSGEQFF. The CDR3 bases are TGTGCCAGCAGCCCACCCACGGGGTCGGGTGAGCAGTTCTTC. Combining the CDR3 with reference TRBV7-9 and TRBJ2-1 gives the whole variable domain DTGVSQNPRHKITKRGQNVTFRCDPISEHNRLYWYRQTLGQGPEFLTYFQNEAQLEKSRLLSDRFSAERPKGSFSTLEIQRTEQGDSAMYLCASSPPTGSGEQFFGPGTRLTVL.

This clonotype was seen a few times. V and J are TRBV11-2 and TRBJ2-3; no reliable D call. CDR1 and CDR2 (germline): SGHAT, FQNNGV. V shed 5 bases and J shed 3 bases, with 9 bases lying between them. The CDR3 totals 13 residues. CDR3: CASSPHWTDTQYF. DNA for the CDR3: TGTGCCAGCAGCCCCCATTGGACAGATACGCAGTATTTT.

This clonotype was recorded many times. The rearrangement uses TRBV7-2 and TRBJ2-1, with TRBD1 as a possible D gene (5 bases). The CDR3 is 16 amino acids. The germline V gene encodes CDR1 SGHTA and CDR2 FQGNSA. Trimming pared 5 bases from V and 0 bases from J, leaving 14 bases between. In nucleotides, the CDR3 is TGTGCCAGCAGCCATAGGGGCGGAAGCTCCTACAATGAGCAGTTCTTC. Amino acids: CASSHRGGSSYNEQFF. Filled out from reference TRBV7-2 and TRBJ2-1, the complete variable domain reads GAGVSQSPSNKVTEKGKDVELRCDPISGHTALYWYRQSLGQGLEFLIYFQGNSAPDKSGLPSDRFSAERTGGSVSTLTIQRTQQEDSAVYLCASSHRGGSSYNEQFFGPGTRLTVL.

This chain connects TRBV19 to TRBJ2-6; TRBD1 might be the D (5 bases). With 4 bases removed from V and 2 bases from J, the gap between germline ends came to 15 bases. CDR3 size: 17 residues. Germline-derived CDR1 and CDR2 are LNHDA and SQIVND (reference sequence). The chain's CDR3 is CASSTLFLGPGANVLTF. CDR3 sequence (DNA): TGTGCCAGTAGTACCCTTTTTCTGGGGCCTGGGGCCAACGTCCTGACTTTC.

The chain has TRBV7-3 and TRBJ2-7, with a weak D call TRBD2 (6 bases). Germline V gene lookup returns CDR1 SGHTA and CDR2 FQGTGA. The length of the CDR3 is 15 residues. V was cut by 4 bases and J by 0 bases, with 13 bases left in between. The CDR3 loop is CASSSMAGFSYEQYF. The CDR3 bases are TGTGCCAGCAGCTCCATGGCGGGGTTCTCCTACGAGCAGTACTTC.

This clonotype occurred a few times. V is TRBV6-5 and J is TRBJ1-3; D remains ambiguous. Germline V gene sequence: CDR1 MNHEY, CDR2 SVGAGI. V was clipped by 1 base and J by 0 bases, with 7 bases between them. The CDR3 has 15 residues. The CDR3 protein is CASSYWASSGNTIYF. The CDR3 DNA reads as TGTGCCAGCAGTTACTGGGCGAGCTCTGGAAACACCATATATTTT.

This clonotype was seen many times. This chain connects TRBV28 to TRBJ1-5; D remains ambiguous. The CDR3 runs 11 residues. Per the germline V gene, CDR1 is MDHEN and CDR2 is SYDVKM. The V end lost 8 bases, the J end lost 6 bases, and 8 bases lay between the germline ends. CDR3 DNA sequence: TGTGCCAGCGGTGGGGTTCAGCCCCAGCATTTT. Translation: CASGGVQPQHF. The full variable domain, completed using reference TRBV28 and TRBJ1-5, is DVKVTQSSRYLVKRTGEKVFLECVQDMDHENMFWYRQDPGLGLRLIYFSYDVKMKEKGDIPEGYSVSREKKERFSLILESASTNQTSMYLCASGGVQPQHFGDGTRLSIL.

The chain carries TRBV12-3 or TRBV12-4 and TRBJ2-1; 9 nucleotides line up with TRBD2. V gave up 0 bases and J gave up 10 bases; unmatched junction bases: 10. There are 16 residues in the CDR3. The CDR3 DNA reads as TGTGCCAGCAGTTTAGCGGCTAGCGGGATATCGCGGGAGCAGTTCTTC. It translates to CASSLAASGISREQFF.

The chain has TRBV4-3 and TRBJ2-2, with D perhaps assigned TRBD1 or TRBD2 (5 bases each). Trimming shortened V by 1 base and J by 5 bases, and 20 bases separated the two germline ends. Germline lookup yields CDR1 LGHNA and CDR2 YSLEER. The CDR3 sequence is 18 residues long. CDR3 coding DNA: TGCGCCAGCAGCCAAGGCGAGATACTCCGGGGCCGAACCGGGGAGCTGTTTTTT. Amino acids: CASSQGEILRGRTGELFF.

This clonotype was detected a few times. V usage is TRBV12-3 or TRBV12-4 and J usage is TRBJ2-7; no definite D call. This CDR3 spans 13 amino acids. Trimming took off 6 bases at V and 1 base at J, with 10 bases between the two ends. The CDR3, as DNA: TGTGCCAGCAGGTTGGGTCCTTCCTACGAGCAGTACTTC. The encoded protein is CASRLGPSYEQYF.

CDR3 residues: CASSHRGQVSPLHF. CDR3 DNA: TGTGCCAGCAGCCACAGGGGGCAAGTTTCACCCCTCCACTTT. This chain links TRBV14 with TRBJ1-6; 8 nucleotides match TRBD1. The trim removed 3 bases at V and 9 bases at J, leaving 4 bases unmatched. There are 14 residues in the CDR3. Germline V gene lookup returns CDR1 SGHDN and CDR2 FVKESK.

This clonotype appeared a few times. V usage is TRBV12-3 or TRBV12-4 and J usage is TRBJ1-5, with 7 bases that match TRBD1. V gave up 6 bases and J gave up 9 bases; unmatched junction bases: 17. This CDR3 has 16 residues. CDR3 in amino acids: CASSNRGKGPFLPQHF. The DNA of the CDR3 is TGTGCCAGCAGCAACAGGGGTAAGGGCCCTTTTCTGCCCCAGCATTTT.

J is TRBJ1-5 and V is TRBV27, with D perhaps TRBD1 (5 bases). The length of the CDR3 is 17 residues. Trimming cost V 8 bases and J 0 bases, with 20 bases left between them. CDR1 and CDR2 (germline): MNHEY, SMNVEV (reference sequence). CDR3 sequence: CASSLRARGLSNQPQHF. DNA of the CDR3: TGTGCCAGCTCTCTTCGGGCGAGGGGCCTTAGCAATCAGCCCCAGCATTTT.

There are many counts of this clonotype. The chain has TRBV20-1 and TRBJ2-3; perhaps TRBD2 as D (5 bases). The V gene lost 1 base and the J gene lost 1 base, with 15 bases spanning the gap. The V gene's germline CDR1 is DFQATT and CDR2 SNEGSKA (reference sequence). The CDR3 extends over 16 amino acids. This CDR3 reads CSARAPTGKGTDTQYF. CDR3 DNA sequence: TGCAGTGCTAGAGCCCCAACCGGGAAGGGCACAGATACGCAGTATTTT.

The table lists this clonotype with many counts. The chain joins TRBV11-2 to TRBJ2-5; D possibly corresponds to TRBD1 (6 bases). Per germline, CDR1 SGHAT and CDR2 FQNNGV. This CDR3 comprises 13 residues. V gave up 5 bases and J gave up 3 bases, with 10 bases separating them. For the CDR3, the DNA is TGTGCCAGCAGCACCCCAGGGGAAGAGACCCAGTACTTC. Amino acids: CASSTPGEETQYF.

This clonotype was seen ten or more times. The chain recombines TRBV6-1 with TRBJ2-7; D call uncertain. Germline-derived CDR1 and CDR2 are MNHNS and SASEGT. V was cut by 1 base and J by 3 bases, with 10 bases left in between. The length of the CDR3 is 14 residues. The DNA for the CDR3 is TGTGCCAGCAGTGAAGTATCCCCAGACTACGAGCAGTACTTC. Its protein is CASSEVSPDYEQYF.

The J gene is TRBJ1-4, the V gene TRBV27; D call uncertain. Germline CDR1 MNHEY, CDR2 SMNVEV (reference sequence). This CDR3 spans 14 amino acids. Trimming removed 0 bases from V and 7 bases from J, with 9 bases in between. The CDR3 is CASSLSRLSEKLFF. As DNA, the CDR3 is TGTGCCAGCAGTTTATCGCGGCTGAGTGAAAAACTGTTTTTT.

The CDR3 DNA sequence: TGTGCCAGCACCCGACAGGGCGTCAACGGGGAGCTGTTTTTT. Protein: CASTRQGVNGELFF. This chain connects TRBV27 to TRBJ2-2, with 7 bases fitting TRBD1. The CDR3 loop spans 14 amino acids. The junction had 9 bases not matched to a gene; V was cut back by 7 bases and J by 7 bases. The germline V gene encodes CDR1 MNHEY and CDR2 SMNVEV (reference sequence).

The chain has TRBV19 and TRBJ2-1; 9 positions agree with TRBD1. This CDR3 is built from 15 residues. The V segment lost 3 bases and the J segment 8 bases; nucleotides outside the gene matches: 8. CDR1 and CDR2 (germline): LNHDA, SQIVND (reference sequence). This CDR3 is CASSIGTGFGYEQFF. CDR3 coding DNA: TGTGCCAGTAGTATCGGGACAGGGTTTGGGTATGAGCAGTTCTTC.

This clonotype has a handful of counts. J is TRBJ2-5 and V is TRBV5-6, with 14 positions matching TRBD2. Germline CDR1 SGHDT, CDR2 YYEEEE. The J segment lost 4 bases and the V segment lost 4 bases, leaving 9 bases of the junction unmatched. This CDR3 has 17 residues. The CDR3 region has the DNA TGTGCCAGCAGCACCCGGCCCGGGACTAGCGGGAGAGAGACCCAGTACTTC. Encoded protein: CASSTRPGTSGRETQYF.

This clonotype appeared a few times. The chain uses TRBV5-4 and TRBJ1-3, with 7 positions matching TRBD1. Unmatched junction bases numbered 11, after V lost 4 bases and J lost 4 bases. The CDR3 spans 16 residues. The germline gives CDR1 SGHNT, CDR2 YYREEE (reference sequence). DNA for the CDR3: TGTGCCAGCAGCCAACTAAACCCAGGGGGAGGAAACACCATATATTTT. It yields the protein CASSQLNPGGGNTIYF.